This record concerns one TCR beta chain sequence. Its antigen is unidentified. The data belong to a study of T cell responses to AZD1222 COVID-19 vaccine. Study-wide findings and caveats: Receipt of two AZD1222 doses was followed by a rise in Spike-specific TCR breadth and depth. Unmutated variant regions are reportedly the target of nearly half of TCRs that are spike-specific. Only 5 or 6 individuals given AZD1222 were seropositive at baseline.

Sequencing was performed with immunoSEQ multiplex PCR; in TCRdb, only in-frame clones are kept and a portion is missing. Among under 45,000 clones listed, 85% to 90% were seen once. The CDR3 has 11 amino acids. Between the trimmed V and J ends, which lost 3 bases and 4 bases, there was a span of 6 bases. The germline gives CDR1 SQVTM, CDR2 ANQGSEA. This material consisted of peripheral blood, taken on day 0 of AZD1222 vaccination. The TCR sequence derives from an adult in good health. V is TRBV29-1 and J is TRBJ1-1; D perhaps matches TRBD1 (6 bases). CDR3 DNA: TGCAGCGTTGAGGACAGCACTGAAGCTTTCTTT. The encoded protein is CSVEDSTEAFF.